This entry lists 23 T cell receptor beta chains sequenced from one sample in a study of cytomegalovirus exposure and HLA in healthy donors. The PCR used 60 Vbeta and 13 Jbeta primers. Repertoires were generated with immunoSEQ multiplex PCR, while TCRdb's copy carries only in-frame clones and drops some. The sample holds approximately 150,000 clones, approximately 84% seen once. Sequenced input: PBMCs. All receptors come from a girl between 10 and 17 years old in good health and CMV-seropositive.

The genes are TRBV10-1 and TRBJ1-1; TRBD1 is a possible D gene (5 bases). This CDR3 comprises 16 residues. Germline V CDR1 and CDR2: WNHNN, SYGVQD (reference sequence). V dropped 3 bases and J dropped 3 bases, with 17 bases sitting between them. CDR3 coding DNA: TGCGCCAGCAGTGACTCGACCTGGGACTCCCACACTGAAGCTTTCTTT. Amino acids: CASSDSTWDSHTEAFF.

Of note for this clone: An end of the junction differs from the germline gene, which may be a read error. V gene TRBV4-1 combines with J gene TRBJ1-5; unclear D gene. The germline CDR1 and CDR2 sequences are MGHRA and YSYEKL. The CDR3 spans 16 residues. The CDR3 loop is CASSQDRTPSSQPQHF. The CDR3 nucleotides read TGCGCCAGCAGCCAAGATCGGACTCCAAGCAGTCAGCCCCAGCATTTT.

The sample holds one count of this clone. This sequence joins TRBV5-6 and TRBJ1-5; maybe TRBD1 (6 bases). The ends were cut back, 3 bases at V and 2 bases at J, with 9 bases in the middle. The CDR3 covers 14 residues. Germline values: CDR1 SGHDT, CDR2 YYEEEE. CDR3 nucleotide sequence: TGTGCCAGCAGCTCCAGACAGGGCAATCAGCCCCAGCATTTT. Amino acid sequence: CASSSRQGNQPQHF.

The gene calls are TRBV9 and TRBJ2-1, with TRBD2 identical over 7 bases. The V and J ends lost 1 base and 8 bases, in that order; junction bases with no gene match: 9. Looked up from germline, CDR1 is SGDLS and CDR2 is YYNGEE. The CDR3 has 15 amino acids. This chain's CDR3 is CASSVTREVRDEQFF. The CDR3 DNA follows: TGTGCCAGCAGCGTAACCCGGGAGGTTCGGGATGAGCAGTTCTTC. Filled out from reference TRBV9 and TRBJ2-1, the complete variable domain reads DSGVTQTPKHLITATGQRVTLRCSPRSGDLSVYWYQQSLDQGLQFLIQYYNGEERAKGNILERFSAQQFPDLHSELNLSSLELGDSALYFCASSVTREVRDEQFFGPGTRLTVL.

This clone was counted a single time. The chain joins TRBV6-5 to TRBJ2-7; D is unclear. CDR1 and CDR2 (germline): MNHEY, SVGAGI. This CDR3 spans 16 amino acids. V was pared by 4 bases and J by 2 bases, with 18 bases between. CDR3 protein: CASSLRVEFTTYEQYF. The CDR3 DNA reads TGTGCCAGCAGTTTACGGGTAGAGTTTACCACCTACGAGCAGTACTTC.

The chain uses TRBV7-9 and TRBJ1-2; TRBD1 matches 11 bases. CDR3 length equals 16 residues. CDR1 is SEHNR and CDR2 is FQNEAQ in the germline V gene (reference sequence). V dropped 5 bases and J dropped 5; count of bases not matched to a gene: 10. CDR3 in amino acids: CASSPLLDRGLYGYTF. DNA of the CDR3: TGTGCCAGCAGCCCGCTATTGGACAGGGGGCTGTATGGCTACACCTTC.

This sequence joins TRBV4-1 and TRBJ1-2; 10 bases map to TRBD1. The CDR3 covers 15 residues. Per the germline V gene, CDR1 is MGHRA and CDR2 is YSYEKL. Trimming removed 0 bases from V and 5 bases from J; junction bases left unmatched: 3. DNA for the CDR3: TGCGCCAGCAGCCAAGATAGGGACAGGGGTTATGGCTACACCTTC. This sequence encodes CASSQDRDRGYGYTF.

V is TRBV4-1 and J is TRBJ2-1, with TRBD2 matching over 10 bases. V was clipped by 0 bases and J by 3 bases; unmatched bases: 11. CDR1 is MGHRA, CDR2 YSYEKL, per germline. This CDR3 comprises 19 residues. CDR3 in amino acids: CASSQDGSSGGDLYNEQFF. The DNA of the CDR3 is TGCGCCAGCAGCCAAGATGGGTCTAGCGGGGGAGACCTCTACAATGAGCAGTTCTTC.

The rearrangement links TRBV5-1 to TRBJ2-7, with 9 bases aligning to TRBD1. The V segment lost 5 bases and the J segment 2 bases; nucleotides outside the gene matches: 5. Per the germline V gene, CDR1 is SGHRS and CDR2 is YFSETQ. CDR3 length equals 14 residues. The CDR3 loop reads CASSLTGGPYEQYF. The CDR3 coding sequence is TGCGCCAGCAGTTTAACAGGGGGCCCCTACGAGCAGTACTTC.

The chain carries TRBV27 and TRBJ2-1; TRBD2 aligns across 12 bases. Losses at the gene ends were 8 bases for V and 0 bases for J; bases not matched to a gene: 2. The germline gives CDR1 MNHEY, CDR2 SMNVEV (reference sequence). The CDR3 covers 15 residues. CDR3 DNA sequence: TGTGCCAGCGGGGGACTAGCGGGCTCCTACAATGAGCAGTTCTTC. Amino acid sequence: CASGGLAGSYNEQFF.

This clone came up a few times. V gene TRBV5-6 combines with J gene TRBJ2-5; tentatively, D is TRBD2 (7 bases). V shed 0 bases and J shed 4 bases, with 13 bases lying between them. The germline CDR1 and CDR2 sequences are SGHDT and YYEEEE. The CDR3 is 15 amino acids. CDR3 residues: CASSLDTGGRETQYF. The CDR3 region has the DNA TGTGCCAGCAGCTTGGATACGGGGGGCCGAGAGACCCAGTACTTC.

V is TRBV29-1 and J is TRBJ1-2; D uncertain. Germline CDR1 is SQVTM and CDR2 is ANQGSEA. V lost 4 bases and J lost 8, with 20 bases in between. The length of the CDR3 is 14 residues. The CDR3: CSVGTGPGREGYTF. Written as DNA, the CDR3 is TGCAGCGTTGGAACCGGCCCGGGTAGAGAGGGCTACACCTTC. Together with reference TRBV29-1 and TRBJ1-2, the CDR3 gives the full variable domain: SAVISQKPSRDICQRGTSLTIQCQVDSQVTMMFWYRQQPGQSLTLIATANQGSEATYESGFVIDKFPISRPNLTFSTLTVSNMSPEDSSIYLCSVGTGPGREGYTFGSGTRLTVV.

The sample holds a few counts of this clone. The V gene is TRBV6-4, the J gene TRBJ2-2, with D possibly TRBD1 on 6 matching bases. V lost 0 bases to trimming and J lost 3 bases, with 11 bases between them. Germline CDR1 is MRHNA and CDR2 is SNTAGT. This CDR3 has 16 amino acids. The CDR3 DNA reads TGTGCCAGCAGTGACTCGGGGGCCGGAGACACCGGGGAGCTGTTTTTT. It codes for CASSDSGAGDTGELFF.

The chain uses TRBV5-5 and TRBJ1-6; maybe TRBD1 (5 bases). Deletions cut 1 base from V and 8 bases from J, with 19 bases between. Germline V gene data show CDR1 as SGHKS and CDR2 as YYEKEE (reference sequence). The CDR3 runs to 17 residues. CDR3 sequence: CASSLSPVAGGDSPLHF. CDR3 bases: TGTGCCAGCAGCTTGAGCCCCGTGGCAGGAGGGGATTCACCCCTCCACTTT.

The gene calls are TRBV18 and TRBJ2-7; D not resolved. The CDR3 sequence is 13 residues long. Germline V CDR1 and CDR2: KGHSH, LQKENI. V lost 4 bases and J lost 9, with 16 bases in between. This CDR3 is CASSRLDSVMQYF. DNA for the CDR3: TGTGCCAGCTCACGACTCGACTCGGTGATGCAGTACTTC.

In its sample, this clone was seen once. The chain links TRBV27 to TRBJ1-1; possibly TRBD1 for D (6 bases). The ends were cut back, 5 bases at V and 7 bases at J, with 14 bases in the middle. The CDR3 consists of 13 residues. CDR1 is MNHEY and CDR2 is SMNVEV in the germline V gene (reference sequence). The CDR3 nucleotides read TGTGCCAGCAGTATCCGGGGGGCTAGTGAAGCTTTCTTT. Protein sequence: CASSIRGASEAFF.

V is TRBV27 and J is TRBJ1-1, with D hard to call. CDR1 is MNHEY, CDR2 SMNVEV, per germline (reference sequence). CDR3 length: 14 amino acids. V lost 1 base, J lost 6 bases, and 12 bases lay in between. In DNA form, the CDR3 reads TGTGCCAGCAGTTTATTTTGGGAGGCCCCTGAAGCTTTCTTT. Amino acids: CASSLFWEAPEAFF.

The rearrangement links TRBV5-5 to TRBJ2-2; D not resolved. Trimming took off 1 base at V and 5 bases at J, with 9 bases between the two ends. In germline, CDR1 is SGHKS, CDR2 YYEKEE (reference sequence). This CDR3 comprises 14 residues. CDR3 nucleotide sequence: TGTGCCAGCAGCTTGACAGTCCAAACCGGGGAGCTGTTTTTT. Protein sequence: CASSLTVQTGELFF. The full variable domain, with the rest looked up from reference TRBV5-5 and TRBJ2-2, is DAGVTQSPTHLIKTRGQQVTLRCSPISGHKSVSWYQQVLGQGPQFIFQYYEKEERGRGNFPDRFSARQFPNYSSELNVNALLLGDSALYLCASSLTVQTGELFFGEGSRLTVL.

This clone appeared once. The V call is TRBV2, the J call TRBJ1-5; a possible D gene is TRBD1 (6 bases). This CDR3 contains 14 residues. V lost 2 bases to trimming and J lost 4 bases, with 9 bases between them. The germline gives CDR1 SNHLY, CDR2 FYNNEI. CDR3 residues: CASSERQANQPQHF. The CDR3 DNA reads as TGTGCCAGCAGTGAAAGACAGGCTAATCAGCCCCAGCATTTT.

The V and J genes are TRBV11-2 and TRBJ1-3; 8 positions match TRBD1. The CDR3 spans 14 residues. The ends lost 5 bases at V and 5 bases at J; junction bases unmatched: 5. CDR1 is SGHAT, CDR2 FQNNGV, per germline. CDR3 DNA sequence: TGTGCCAGCAGCACGGACAGGGAGAGAAACACCATATATTTT. Its protein is CASSTDRERNTIYF.

V is TRBV5-1 and J is TRBJ1-2; 7 bases match TRBD1. The CDR3 has 15 residues. The trim removed 0 bases at V and 6 bases at J, leaving 8 bases unmatched. The V gene's germline CDR1 is SGHRS and CDR2 YFSETQ. The CDR3 here is CASSLAVLGQDGYTF. The CDR3 nucleotides read TGCGCCAGCAGCTTGGCCGTCCTCGGACAGGATGGCTACACCTTC.

V usage is TRBV27 and J usage is TRBJ1-2; D possibly corresponds to TRBD1 (5 bases). The CDR3 has 15 residues. V lost 4 bases and J 6 bases, leaving 18 bases between the germline ends. In germline, CDR1 is MNHEY, CDR2 SMNVEV (reference sequence). The CDR3 DNA reads as TGTGCCAGCAGTTCAACCGCCCAGGGTTCGAATGGCTACACCTTC. This encodes CASSSTAQGSNGYTF.

In this sample, this clone turned up a few times. V is TRBV9 and J is TRBJ2-5; 14 bases line up with TRBD2. Germline lookup yields CDR1 SGDLS and CDR2 YYNGEE. This CDR3 comprises 15 residues. V was pared by 0 bases and J by 5 bases, with 0 bases of the junction left unmatched. The CDR3 protein is CASSVGLAGGETQYF. The CDR3 DNA is TGTGCCAGCAGCGTAGGACTAGCGGGGGGGGAGACCCAGTACTTC.